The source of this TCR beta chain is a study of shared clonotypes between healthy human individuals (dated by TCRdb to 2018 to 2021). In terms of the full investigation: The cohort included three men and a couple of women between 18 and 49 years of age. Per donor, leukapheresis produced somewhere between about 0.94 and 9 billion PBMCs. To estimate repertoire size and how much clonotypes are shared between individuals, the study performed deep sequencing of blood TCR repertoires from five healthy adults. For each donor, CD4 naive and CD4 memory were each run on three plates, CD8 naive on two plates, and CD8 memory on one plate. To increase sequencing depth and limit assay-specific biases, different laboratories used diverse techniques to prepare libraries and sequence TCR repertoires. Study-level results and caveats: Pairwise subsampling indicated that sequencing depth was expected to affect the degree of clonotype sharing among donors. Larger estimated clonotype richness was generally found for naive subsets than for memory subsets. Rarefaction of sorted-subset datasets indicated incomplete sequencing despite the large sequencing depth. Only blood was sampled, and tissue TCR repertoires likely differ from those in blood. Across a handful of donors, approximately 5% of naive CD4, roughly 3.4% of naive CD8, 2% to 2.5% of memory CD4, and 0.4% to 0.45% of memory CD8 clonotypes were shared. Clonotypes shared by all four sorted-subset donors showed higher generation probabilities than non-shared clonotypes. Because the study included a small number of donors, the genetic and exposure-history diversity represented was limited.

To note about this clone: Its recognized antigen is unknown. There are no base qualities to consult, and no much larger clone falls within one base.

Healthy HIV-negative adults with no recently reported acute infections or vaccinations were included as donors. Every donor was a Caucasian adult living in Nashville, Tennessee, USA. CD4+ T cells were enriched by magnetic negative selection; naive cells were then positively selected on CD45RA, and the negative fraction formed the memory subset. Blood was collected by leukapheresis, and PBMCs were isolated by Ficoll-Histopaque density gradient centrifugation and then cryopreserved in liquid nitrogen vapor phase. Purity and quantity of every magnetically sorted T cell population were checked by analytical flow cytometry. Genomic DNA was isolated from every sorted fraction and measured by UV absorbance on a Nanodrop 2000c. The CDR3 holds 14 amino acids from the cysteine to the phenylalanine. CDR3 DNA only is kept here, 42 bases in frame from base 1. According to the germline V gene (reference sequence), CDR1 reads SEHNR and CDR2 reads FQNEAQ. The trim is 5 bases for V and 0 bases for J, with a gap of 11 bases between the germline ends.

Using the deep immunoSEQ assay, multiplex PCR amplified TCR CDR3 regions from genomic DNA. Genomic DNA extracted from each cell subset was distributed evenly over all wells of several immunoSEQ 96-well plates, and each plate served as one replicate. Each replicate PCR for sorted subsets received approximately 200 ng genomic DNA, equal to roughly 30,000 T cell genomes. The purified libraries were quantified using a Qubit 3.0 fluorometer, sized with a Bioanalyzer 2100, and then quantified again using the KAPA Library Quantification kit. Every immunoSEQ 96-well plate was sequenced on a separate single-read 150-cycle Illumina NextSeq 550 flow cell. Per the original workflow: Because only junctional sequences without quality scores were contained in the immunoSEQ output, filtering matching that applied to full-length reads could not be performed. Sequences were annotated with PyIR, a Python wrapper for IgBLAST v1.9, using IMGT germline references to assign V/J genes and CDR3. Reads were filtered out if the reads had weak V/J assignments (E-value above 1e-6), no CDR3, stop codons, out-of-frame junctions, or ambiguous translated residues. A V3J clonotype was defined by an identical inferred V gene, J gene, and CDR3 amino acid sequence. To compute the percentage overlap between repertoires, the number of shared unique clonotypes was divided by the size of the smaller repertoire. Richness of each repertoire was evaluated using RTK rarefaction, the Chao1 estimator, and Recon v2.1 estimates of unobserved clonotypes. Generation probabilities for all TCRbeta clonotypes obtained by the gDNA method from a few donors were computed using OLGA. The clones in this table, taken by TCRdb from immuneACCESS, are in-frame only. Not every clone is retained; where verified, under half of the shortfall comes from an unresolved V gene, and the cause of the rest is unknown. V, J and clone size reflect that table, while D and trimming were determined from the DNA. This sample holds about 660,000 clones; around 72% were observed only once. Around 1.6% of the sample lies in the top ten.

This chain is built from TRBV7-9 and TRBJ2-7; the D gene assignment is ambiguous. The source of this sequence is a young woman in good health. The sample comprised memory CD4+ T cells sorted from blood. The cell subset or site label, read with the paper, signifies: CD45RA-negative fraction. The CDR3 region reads CASSPNTGSYEQYF. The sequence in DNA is TGTGCCAGCAGCCCAAACACGGGCTCCTACGAGCAGTACTTC.